This T cell receptor beta chain was documented in a study of graft-versus-host responses after intestinal transplantation. Background on the study: Induction using anti-thymocyte globulin, followed by tacrolimus and steroids for approximately three years, was given to all recipients. Study-wide results and limits: Early post-transplant declines in HvG were associated with peak levels of circulating GvH clones. In patients with graft-donor T cell macrochimerism, allograft graft-versus-host to host-versus-graft clonal ratios were high.

Using immunoSEQ multiplex PCR, the repertoire was profiled, and TCRdb retains in-frame clones only, with some absent. The sample consists of roughly 120,000 clones, approximately 95% of them appearing once. With respect to this clone: Its antigen remains unknown.

CDR1 LNHNV and CDR2 YYDKDF come from the germline V gene (reference sequence). V gave up 0 bases and J gave up 2 bases, with 8 bases separating them. The CDR3 runs 15 residues. The origin of this receptor is a human donor who received an intestinal transplant. The chain couples TRBV15 to TRBJ1-5; no definite D call. The source was unstimulated CD8+ T cells sorted from spleen or lymph node cells, collected before intestinal transplant. This chain's CDR3 is CATSRDLGGNQPQHF. The CDR3 DNA reads TGTGCCACCAGCAGAGATCTCGGAGGCAATCAGCCCCAGCATTTT.